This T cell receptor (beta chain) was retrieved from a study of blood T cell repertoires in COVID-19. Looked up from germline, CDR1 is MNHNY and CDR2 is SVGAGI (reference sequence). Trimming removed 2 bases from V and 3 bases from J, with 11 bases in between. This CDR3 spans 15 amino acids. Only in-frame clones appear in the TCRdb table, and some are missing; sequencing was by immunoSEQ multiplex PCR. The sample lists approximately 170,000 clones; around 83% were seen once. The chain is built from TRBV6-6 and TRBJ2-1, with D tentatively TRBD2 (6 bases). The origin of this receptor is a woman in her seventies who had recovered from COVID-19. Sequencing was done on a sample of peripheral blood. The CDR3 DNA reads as TGTGCCAGCAGTTACCGGGGGATTGACTACAATGAGCAGTTCTTC. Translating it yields CASSYRGIDYNEQFF.